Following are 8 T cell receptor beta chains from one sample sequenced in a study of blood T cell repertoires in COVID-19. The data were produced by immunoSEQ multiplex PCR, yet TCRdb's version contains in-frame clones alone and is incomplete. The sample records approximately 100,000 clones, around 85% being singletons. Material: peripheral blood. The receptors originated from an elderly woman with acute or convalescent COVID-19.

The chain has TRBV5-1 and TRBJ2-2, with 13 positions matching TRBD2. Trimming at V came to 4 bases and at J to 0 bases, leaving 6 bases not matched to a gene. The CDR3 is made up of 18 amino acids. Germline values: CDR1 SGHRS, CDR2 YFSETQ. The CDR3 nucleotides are TGCGCCAGCAGCGGGGGACTAGCGGGGAGACCGAACACCGGGGAGCTGTTTTTT. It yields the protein CASSGGLAGRPNTGELFF.

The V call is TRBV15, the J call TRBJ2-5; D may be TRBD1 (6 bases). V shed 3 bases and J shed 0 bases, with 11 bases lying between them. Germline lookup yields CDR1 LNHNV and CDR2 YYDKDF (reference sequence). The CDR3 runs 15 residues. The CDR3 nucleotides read TGTGCCACCAGCAGTCTGAGGGACAACCAAGAGACCCAGTACTTC. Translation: CATSSLRDNQETQYF.

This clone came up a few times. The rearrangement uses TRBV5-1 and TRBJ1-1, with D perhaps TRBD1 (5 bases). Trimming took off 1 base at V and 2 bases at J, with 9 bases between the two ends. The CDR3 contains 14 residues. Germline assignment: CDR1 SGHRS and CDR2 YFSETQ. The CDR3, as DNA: TGCGCCAGCAGCTTGTTAGGGGAAAACACTGAAGCTTTCTTT. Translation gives CASSLLGENTEAFF.

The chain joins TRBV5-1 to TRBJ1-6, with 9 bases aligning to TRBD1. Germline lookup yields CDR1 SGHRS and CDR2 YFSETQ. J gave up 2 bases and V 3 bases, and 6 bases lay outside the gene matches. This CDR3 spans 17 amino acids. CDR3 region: CASSSTGGDAYNSPLHF. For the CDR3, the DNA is TGCGCCAGCAGCTCTACAGGGGGCGATGCCTATAATTCACCCCTCCACTTT.

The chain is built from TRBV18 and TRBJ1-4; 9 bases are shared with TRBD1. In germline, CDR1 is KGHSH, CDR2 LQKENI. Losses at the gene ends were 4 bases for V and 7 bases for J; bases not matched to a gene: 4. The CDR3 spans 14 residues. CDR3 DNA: TGTGCCAGCTCACAACAGGGGGCCGTTGAAAAACTGTTTTTT. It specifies CASSQQGAVEKLFF.

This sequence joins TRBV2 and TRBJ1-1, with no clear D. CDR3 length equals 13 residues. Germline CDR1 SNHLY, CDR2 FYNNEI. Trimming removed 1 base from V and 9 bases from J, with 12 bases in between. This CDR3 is CASSEDFASQAFF. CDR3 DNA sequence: TGTGCCAGCAGTGAAGATTTCGCAAGCCAAGCTTTCTTT.

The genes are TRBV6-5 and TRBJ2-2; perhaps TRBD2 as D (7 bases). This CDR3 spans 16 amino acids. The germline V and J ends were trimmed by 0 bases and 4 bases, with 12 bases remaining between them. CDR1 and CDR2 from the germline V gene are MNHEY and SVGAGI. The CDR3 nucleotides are TGTGCCAGCAGTTACTCGACGGGGGGCAGCACCGGGGAGCTGTTTTTT. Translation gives CASSYSTGGSTGELFF.

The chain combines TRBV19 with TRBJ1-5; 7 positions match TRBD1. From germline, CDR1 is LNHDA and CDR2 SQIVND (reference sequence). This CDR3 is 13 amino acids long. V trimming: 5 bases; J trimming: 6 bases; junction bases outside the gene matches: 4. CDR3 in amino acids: CASSADRFQPQHF. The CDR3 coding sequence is TGTGCCAGTAGTGCGGACAGGTTTCAGCCCCAGCATTTT.